This T cell receptor beta chain derives from a study of cytomegalovirus exposure and HLA in healthy donors (dated by TCRdb to 2017 to 2019). In terms of the full investigation: An earlier analysis of several hundred of the donors reported around 280 Gb of sequence data and roughly 120 million unique TCR beta sequences obtained from 150 million to 200 million T cells. An early release that covered more than 550 HLA-typed donors contained approximately 300 gigabases of sequencing data and about 84 million unique TCR sequences. Of the roughly 390 genotyped donors, approximately 82% fell in the genetic ancestry cluster associated with self-reported Caucasian donors. The study was designed to test whether signatures of past pathogen exposure could be identified by cataloging public T cell receptors. Using immunosequencing, the study profiled T cell repertoires from some 670 subjects and related those repertoires to cytomegalovirus serostatus. Besides the first cohort of roughly 660 subjects, a separate validation cohort made up of some 110 different subjects was used. To predict cytomegalovirus infection status, the study combined high-throughput TCR immunosequencing, statistical association of individual TCRs with disease status, and machine learning. A later analysis re-analyzed previously published TCR beta repertoires from about 600 donors and added high-resolution HLA genotyping to study TCR occurrence patterns. Rather than using new phenotypic data, the later analysis identified candidate immune exposures from TCR beta sequences and from how often those sequences occurred across donors. To decide whether each TCR beta V gene segment behaved as functional or pseudogenic, an earlier analysis of fewer than 750 of the donors relied on high-throughput TCR beta sequencing. Donor age, sex, ethnicity and CMV serostatus were compiled together with the repertoire data. In a later genetic analysis, genome-wide SNP genotypes for 398 of the 666 donors were used, and that subset was treated as a discovery cohort. Every discovery cohort repertoire had been produced on one sequencing platform. Class I and class II HLA loci were covered by the typing at four-digit resolution. Typing coverage varied by locus: roughly 629-640 donors for A, B, C, DRB1 and DQB1; more than 500 for DQA1; more than 600 for DPA1; approximately 450 for DPB1. Roughly five DR-DQ haplotypes were treated as single units for association and clustering because of strong linkage in the cohort. On average, about 240,000 unique TCR beta nucleotide sequences were sequenced per donor among about 400 genotyped donors of the cohort, with roughly 20% of those sequences being non-productive.

Libraries came from the immunoSEQ multiplex PCR assay. The multiplex PCR relied on a mix of 60 forward primers for TCR Vbeta segments and 13 reverse primers for TCR Jbeta segments. A multiplex PCR assay on genomic DNA amplified the CDR3 region of rearranged TCR beta genes. Amplified TCR beta libraries were sequenced as 87-base-pair reads on the Illumina HiSeq System. The published analysis was carried out like this. A later analysis counted some 80 million unique TCR beta chains across the 650 to 700 repertoires, and 10 million to 12 million of these chains were shared by at least two donors. A nearest-neighbor algorithm error-corrected the raw reads and collapsed the reads into unique sequences, merging closely related sequences to remove PCR and sequencing errors. CDR3 sequences were aligned to IMGT reference sequences to assign V, D and J gene segments. Each retained sequence needed at least a six-nucleotide match to both a V gene segment and a J gene segment. Rearrangements were classified as productive when the CDR3 lacked stop codons and remained in frame with V and J, and all other rearrangements were classified as non-productive. CDR3 was defined by IMGT convention, running from the second conserved V-encoded cysteine to the conserved J-encoded phenylalanine. The earlier analysis of 500 to 650 of the donors excluded any sequence lacking an unambiguous match to a single V gene segment. In an earlier analysis of almost 600 of the donors, a V segment was called functional when productive rearrangements were above 56.7%, and segregating when the standard deviation between donors exceeded 5%. A statistical classification framework was built to diagnose cytomegalovirus status from the catalog of TCR beta chain sequences. A later analysis assigned V and J genes by comparing TCR nucleotide sequences with IMGT/GENE-DB human TR gene sequences. A later analysis assigned CDR3 sequences and most-parsimonious VDJ recombination scenarios with the TCRdist pipeline. In a later analysis, every TCR beta chain was defined by the combination of its CDR3 amino acid sequence and its V-gene family, and reads without a unique V-gene family were dropped. To address suspected cross-contamination and a sequencing artifact, a later analysis removed under 600 highly shared, low-generation-probability nucleotide sequences. For each public chain, a later analysis derived a clonal expansion index from normalized ranks of inferred template counts within each repertoire. In a later analysis, generation probabilities were computed using a VDJ recombination model fitted to out-of-frame rearrangements, and the results were checked against IGoR. In a later analysis, TCR-TCR, TCR-HLA and TCR-CMV co-occurrence was scored with hypergeometric tests, and a repertoire-size bias correction was applied to TCR pairs. A later analysis estimated false discovery rates by permuting HLA or CMV assignments 20 times. A later analysis grouped co-occurring TCRs with DBSCAN, adding TCRdist sequence similarity when clustering within HLA-allele-positive subsets. For co-occurrence clustering, repertoires with fewer than 30,000 or more than 120,000 public chains were excluded, along with about five repertoires with anomalous nucleotide sharing. TCRdb mirrors the immuneACCESS table, restricted to in-frame sequences. Some clones are absent from its copies; in checked studies, under half trace to an unresolved V gene, and the reason for the others is unknown. V, J and clone size were drawn from that table, and D and trimming were deduced from the DNA. For this sample the table gives around 130,000 clones, of which 65% to 85% were detected only once. Less than 3.5% of the sample lies in the top ten.

The paper's findings and limits, for the study overall: Correlated functional status among segregating V segments might reflect linkage disequilibrium, but an unknown experimental factor could not be ruled out. HLA typing was unavailable for some donors at each locus, so association tests used only the typed subset. CMV serostatus was the only immune exposure information available for the cohort. Strong co-occurrence of HLA alleles, especially DR and DQ, made assigning TCR associations to individual alleles difficult. A further reported finding was that TCR beta sequences accurately predicted the HLA-A and HLA-B alleles for most subjects in the first cohort. In this cohort, only TCR beta chains were sequenced, and detectable features were limited by the absence of alpha or paired-chain data. According to a later analysis, most CMV-associated TCR beta chains appeared to be HLA-restricted, and the HLA associations seemed to be driven largely by CMV exposure. A group of highly shared sequence variants was considered likely to be a technical artifact of the sequencing pipeline. In a later genetic analysis, a missense DCLRE1C variant was associated with V-gene and J-gene trimming of TCR beta chains, and the association was replicated in an independent cohort. The study listed around 160 TCR beta chains as associated with cytomegalovirus. In a later analysis, HLA-associated TCR beta chains showed more clonal expansion and lower generation probabilities than non-associated chains that were equally common. In a later analysis, several top co-occurrence clusters were reported to appear linked to parvovirus B19, influenza, CMV and Epstein-Barr virus. According to a later analysis, TCR association rates differed among HLA loci, with DRB1 alleles showing the most associated TCRs and HLA-C alleles showing the fewest. Specific HLA alleles were associated with roughly 16,000 TCR beta sequences at a false discovery rate of 0.05 in a later analysis. The presence/absence analyses assumed that sequencing depth was roughly uniform across donors, and that assumption may not be true. The classifier was reported to diagnose cytomegalovirus status with high specificity and sensitivity in both the original and validation cohorts. A later genetic analysis reported fewer N-insertions in productive TCRs among donors in an Asian-associated ancestry cluster than the roughly 640-donor mean. It was suggested by the authors that the approach could potentially be generalized to other disease states and immunological phenotypes. Broadly in line with IMGT annotations, most TCR beta V segments showed up in productive rearrangements about 90% or about 30% of the time in an earlier analysis of several hundred of the donors. A few of the identified cytomegalovirus-associated TCR beta chains were confirmed in vitro to be specific for cytomegalovirus antigens. The earlier analysis of nearly 600 of the donors excluded approximately 15 rarely observed V segments, including chromosome 9 orphons, because counts were too low. The 87-base-pair reads could not distinguish some IMGT-functional V segments, including TRBV6-2 and TRBV6-3, so those segments were excluded. Most TCR sequences were seen in very few donors, while some public TCRs were found in many individuals.

Notes on this clone: Its antigen is not yet known. The input lacks base qualities; no much larger clone sits a single base away.

The cohort comprised 550 to 700 healthy bone marrow donors. At the time of sampling, every cohort member was nominally healthy, though immune exposures that went unrecorded were likely present. The donor was CMV seropositive and belonged to the group of 250 to 300 seropositive cohort members. A peripheral blood sample was provided by each donor, and peripheral blood mononuclear cells were used for TCR beta sequencing. The Qiagen DNeasy Blood Extraction Kit was used to extract genomic DNA from the blood cell samples. The germline V gene (reference sequence) yields LNHDA for CDR1 and SQIVND for CDR2. At the junction V is shortened by 3 bases and J by 1 base; bases outside the gene matches: 5. The CDR3 sequence holds 15 residues, the cysteine and phenylalanine included. The retained sequence is limited to the CDR3, 45 bases, with the frame set at the first base.

Sequencing input: PBMCs. This sequence originates from a woman aged 40 to 55 in good health and CMV-seropositive. The chain joins TRBV19 to TRBJ1-1; 7 central bases correspond to TRBD1. The DNA sequence is given as TGTGCCAGTAGTATGAAGGGGGCAGGGAACACTGAAGCTTTCTTT. This sequence encodes CASSMKGAGNTEAFF. Outside the CDR3, residues come from the reference TRBV19 and TRBJ1-1 proteins, so the full variable domain is: DGGITQSPKYLFRKEGQNVTLSCEQNLNHDAMYWYRQDPGQGLRLIYYSQIVNDFQKGDIAEGYSVSREKKESFPLTVTSAQKNPTAFYLCASSMKGAGNTEAFFGQGTRLTVV.